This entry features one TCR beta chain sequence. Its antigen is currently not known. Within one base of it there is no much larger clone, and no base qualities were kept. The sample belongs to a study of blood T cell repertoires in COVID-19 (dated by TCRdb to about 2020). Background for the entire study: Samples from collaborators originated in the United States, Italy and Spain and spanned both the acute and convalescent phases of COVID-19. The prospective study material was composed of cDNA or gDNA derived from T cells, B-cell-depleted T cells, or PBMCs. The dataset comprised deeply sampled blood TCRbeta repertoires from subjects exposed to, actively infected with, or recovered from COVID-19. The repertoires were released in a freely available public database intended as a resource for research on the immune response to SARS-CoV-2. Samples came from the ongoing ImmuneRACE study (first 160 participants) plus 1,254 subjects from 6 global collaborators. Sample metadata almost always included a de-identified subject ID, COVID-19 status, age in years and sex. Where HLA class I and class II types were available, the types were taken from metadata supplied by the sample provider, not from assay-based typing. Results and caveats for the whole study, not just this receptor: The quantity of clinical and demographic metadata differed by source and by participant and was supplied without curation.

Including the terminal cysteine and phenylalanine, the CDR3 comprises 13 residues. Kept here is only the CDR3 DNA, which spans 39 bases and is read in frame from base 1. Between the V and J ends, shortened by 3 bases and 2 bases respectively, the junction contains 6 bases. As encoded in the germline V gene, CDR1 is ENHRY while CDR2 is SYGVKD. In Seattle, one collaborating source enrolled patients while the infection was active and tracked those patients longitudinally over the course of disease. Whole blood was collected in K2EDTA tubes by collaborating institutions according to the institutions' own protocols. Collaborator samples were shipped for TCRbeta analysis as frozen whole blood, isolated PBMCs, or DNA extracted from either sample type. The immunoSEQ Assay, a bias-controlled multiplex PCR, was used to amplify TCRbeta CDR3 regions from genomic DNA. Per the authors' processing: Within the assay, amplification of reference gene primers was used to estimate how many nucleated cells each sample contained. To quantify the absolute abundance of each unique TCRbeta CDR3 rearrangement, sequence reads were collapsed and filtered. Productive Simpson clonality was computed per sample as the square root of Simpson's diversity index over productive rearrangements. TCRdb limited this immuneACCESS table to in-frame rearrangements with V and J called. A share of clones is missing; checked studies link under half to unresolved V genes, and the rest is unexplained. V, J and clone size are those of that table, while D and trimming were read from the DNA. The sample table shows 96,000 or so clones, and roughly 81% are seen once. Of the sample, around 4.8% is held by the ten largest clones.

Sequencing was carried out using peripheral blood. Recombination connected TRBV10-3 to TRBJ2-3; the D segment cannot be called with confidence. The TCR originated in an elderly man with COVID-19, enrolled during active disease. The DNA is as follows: TGTGCCATCAGTGACAAAAACACAGATACGCAGTATTTT. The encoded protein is CAISDKNTDTQYF.